The TCR beta chain under discussion was sequenced for a study of cytomegalovirus exposure and HLA in healthy donors. Germline V CDR1 and CDR2: MNHEY, SMNVEV (reference sequence). V lost 3 bases and J lost 6; bases outside the gene matches: 5. The CDR3 sequence is 13 residues long. Researchers ran the PCR with 60 Vbeta and 13 Jbeta primers. TCRdb keeps only in-frame clones here, not all; method: immunoSEQ multiplex PCR. The sample includes 100,000 to 150,000 clones. Specimen: PBMCs. J is TRBJ2-7 and V is TRBV27, with 7 bases matching TRBD1. The TCR originated in a man aged 30 to 39 in good health and CMV-seronegative. This CDR3 is CASSLGAGGEQYF. CDR3 in DNA: TGTGCCAGCAGTTTGGGGGCAGGGGGCGAGCAGTACTTC.